The rows below give T cell receptor beta chains drawn from one sample of a study of human T cells and chemical hapten exposure. TCRdb independently ran MiXCR on the RACE reads; one entry per CDR3 protein. The sample has around 80,000 distinct CDR3 sequences, approximately 8% seen once. The sample was whole blood. The receptors derive from a male donor in good health. Some clones in this sample may be carry-over from other donors' samples. Both conserved end residues are trimmed from each CDR3.

>TRBV12-2|TRBJ1-2
ASRLAKGYGYT
>TRBV5-5|TRBJ2-6
ASSLAMTGGASTGANVLT
>TRBV12-5|TRBJ1-5
ASGASNQPQH
>TRBV5-4|TRBJ2-7
ASSLEAGRAYEQY
>TRBV7-2|TRBJ2-5
ASSYSGKETQY
>TRBV2|TRBJ2-5
ASSELTIGETQY
>TRBV15|TRBJ2-4
ATSRDRAVWVANIQY
>TRBV11-1|TRBJ1-4
ASSFEGTDEKLF
>TRBV6-4|TRBJ2-3
ASSASGGSTDTQY
>TRBV3-1|TRBJ2-7
ASSLLRGQGTYEQY
>TRBV10-3|TRBJ2-7
AISESSAYEQY
>TRBV2|TRBJ1-5
ASSEARGASNQPQH
>TRBV7-9|TRBJ2-1
ASSPPGQGYNEQF
>TRBV6-6|TRBJ1-5
ASSYGSYQPQH
>TRBV29-1|TRBJ1-5
SVAGGDNQPQH
>TRBV27|TRBJ2-3
ASSLARFHTQY
>TRBV20-1|TRBJ2-1
SASEPSSYNEQF